This T cell receptor (beta chain) was captured by sequencing in a study of CD4+ T cells in melanoma. V was clipped by 0 bases and J by 1 base, with 8 bases between them. The CDR3 consists of 15 residues. Germline values: CDR1 ENHRY, CDR2 SYGVKD. Data came from immunoSEQ multiplex PCR; TCRdb stores just in-frame clones and leaves some out. The data show 50,000 or so clones, roughly nine tenths seen once. Sequences were obtained from peripheral blood. The receptor was derived from a human donor with melanoma. This chain links TRBV10-3 with TRBJ2-3; D is unresolved. CDR3 amino acids: CAISESEGRTDTQYF. The DNA of the CDR3 is TGTGCCATCAGTGAGTCGGAAGGCCGCACAGATACGCAGTATTTT.